The source of this T cell receptor beta chain is a study of blood T cell repertoires in COVID-19. About the research overall: Acute and convalescent COVID-19 samples came from the United States, Italy and Spain. Sources were T cells, B-cell-depleted T cells, or PBMCs; the material itself was cDNA or gDNA.

Assignments of participants to cohorts depended upon their own reported clinical history. Method: immunoSEQ multiplex PCR; TCRdb's copy keeps in-frame clones and lacks some. The data show 150,000 to 200,000 clones, with roughly 80% seen just once and approximately 4.4% held by the top ten. This clonotype was sampled from a woman aged 45-65 years who had recovered from COVID-19. The specimen sequenced was PBMCs or T cells enriched from blood (not recorded which).

CDR3 amino acids: CASSPGSPEAFF. Written as DNA, the CDR3 is TGTGCCAGCTCACCCGGGTCCCCTGAAGCTTTCTTT. J is TRBJ1-1 and V is TRBV18; D ambiguous. The CDR3 extends over 12 amino acids. The germline V gene has CDR1 KGHSH and CDR2 LQKENI. V gave up 3 bases and J gave up 6 bases, with 8 bases separating them.